This record looks at one T cell receptor (beta chain) sequence and its context. The antigen is unknown. Produced via immunoSEQ multiplex PCR; TCRdb's table is partial and in-frame only. The table records around 120,000 clones, roughly nine tenths of them present only once. This specimen comes from a study of Tregs in tolerant kidney transplant recipients. Study results and caveats: Biological reproducibility was not directly addressed, but technical replication error appeared minimal.

The CDR3 has 16 residues. Trimming removed 3 bases from V and 1 base from J; junction bases left unmatched: 6. Germline V gene sequence: CDR1 WNHNN, CDR2 SYGVQD (reference sequence). The TCR comes from a human donor in good health. The source material was CD4+ T cells from blood. V gene TRBV10-1 combines with J gene TRBJ2-3; 8 bases align to TRBD2. Written as DNA, the CDR3 is TGCGCCAGCAGTGATGTGAGTAGCGGGGGCACAGATACGCAGTATTTT. It is translated as CASSDVSSGGTDTQYF.